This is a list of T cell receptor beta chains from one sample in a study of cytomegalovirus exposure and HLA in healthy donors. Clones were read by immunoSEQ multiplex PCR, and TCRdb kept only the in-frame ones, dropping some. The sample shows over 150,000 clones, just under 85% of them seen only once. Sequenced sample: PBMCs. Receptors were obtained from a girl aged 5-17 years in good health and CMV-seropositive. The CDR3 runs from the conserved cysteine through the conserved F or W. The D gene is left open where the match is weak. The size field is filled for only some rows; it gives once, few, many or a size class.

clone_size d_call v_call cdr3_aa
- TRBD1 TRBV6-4 CASSVTGGYGMNTEAFF
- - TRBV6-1 CASEGFGGTDTQYF
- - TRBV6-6 CARSPDRNYGYTF
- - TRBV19 CASSIAASSYEQYF
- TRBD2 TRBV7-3 CASSPSGAGRYTQYF
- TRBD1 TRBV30 CAWSGDRGSEKLFF
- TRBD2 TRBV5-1 CASSSSSGGEGTDTQYF
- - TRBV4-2 CASSQEGGGRGQPQHF
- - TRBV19 CASSMGGSGTEYF
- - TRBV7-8 CASSTGVLGTEAFF
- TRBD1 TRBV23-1 CASSLLPGQGQETQYF
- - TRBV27 CASSLLRNTEAFF
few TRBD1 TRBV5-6 CASSLGLRGKGDTEAFF
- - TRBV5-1 CASSASPPETEAFF
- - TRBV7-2 CASSLGAGLGHEQYF
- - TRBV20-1 CSAGSSQPQHF
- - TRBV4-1 CASSHPTGGNYGYTF
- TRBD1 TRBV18 CASSQWTGNAGELFF
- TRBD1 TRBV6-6 CASSYSGTGEHTF